One and the same sample provided the 11 T cell receptor beta chains below, sequenced in a study of cytomegalovirus exposure and HLA in healthy donors. The PCR used 60 Vbeta and 13 Jbeta primers. Here immunoSEQ multiplex PCR was the method, and the copy in TCRdb shows in-frame clones only, minus some. This repertoire shows about 95,000 clones, 78% found once; its top ten account for approximately 4%. The sample consisted of PBMCs. The source of these receptors is a woman aged 40 to 55 in good health and CMV-seropositive.

This chain uses TRBV7-9 with TRBJ1-1; 7 nucleotides match TRBD1. V shed 5 bases and J 9 bases; nucleotides not matched to a gene: 9. CDR3 size: 13 residues. The germline CDR1 and CDR2 sequences are SEHNR and FQNEAQ (reference sequence). The CDR3 region has the DNA TGTGCCAGCAGCATCGGGACAGCAAATAAAGCTTTCTTT. This gives the protein CASSIGTANKAFF. Complete variable domain (other parts from reference TRBV7-9 and TRBJ1-1): DTGVSQNPRHKITKRGQNVTFRCDPISEHNRLYWYRQTLGQGPEFLTYFQNEAQLEKSRLLSDRFSAERPKGSFSTLEIQRTEQGDSAMYLCASSIGTANKAFFGQGTRLTVV.

The chain uses TRBV7-2 and TRBJ2-1; 8 bases are a match to TRBD2. The length of the CDR3 is 15 residues. Germline V gene sequence: CDR1 SGHTA, CDR2 FQGNSA. J gave up 4 bases and V 3 bases, and 5 bases lay outside the gene matches. The CDR3 reads CASSLMASGYNEQFF. The CDR3 coding sequence is TGTGCCAGCAGCTTGATGGCTAGCGGGTACAATGAGCAGTTCTTC. Together with reference TRBV7-2 and TRBJ2-1, the CDR3 gives the full variable domain: GAGVSQSPSNKVTEKGKDVELRCDPISGHTALYWYRQSLGQGLEFLIYFQGNSAPDKSGLPSDRFSAERTGGSVSTLTIQRTQQEDSAVYLCASSLMASGYNEQFFGPGTRLTVL.

The rearrangement links TRBV28 to TRBJ1-2; D is perhaps TRBD1 (5 bases). In germline, CDR1 is MDHEN, CDR2 SYDVKM. V was shortened by 6 bases and J by 4 bases, with 21 bases between the two germline ends. The CDR3 is 16 residues long. The CDR3 region is CASRPGGGVITYGYTF. The DNA for the CDR3 is TGTGCCAGCAGGCCTGGGGGAGGAGTGATTACCTATGGCTACACCTTC.

This clone ranks as large (0.1 to 1%). The chain recombines TRBV10-3 with TRBJ1-4; 9 nucleotides line up with TRBD1. The germline CDR1 and CDR2 sequences are ENHRY and SYGVKD. The CDR3 extends over 14 amino acids. V lost 6 bases and J lost 8; bases outside the gene matches: 7. The CDR3 spells CAISRDRESEKLFF. CDR3 DNA sequence: TGTGCCATCAGCCGGGACAGGGAATCCGAAAAACTGTTTTTT.

This clone was picked up one time. This chain uses TRBV23-1 with TRBJ2-1; TRBD2 agrees at 13 bases. TRBV23-1 is treated as an ORF (open reading frame) with a function not yet certain. With 1 base clipped from V and 3 bases from J, the junction kept 6 bases outside the gene matches. This CDR3 is 18 amino acids long. CDR3 sequence (DNA): TGCGCCAGCAGTCAATTGAGGGGGACTAGCGGGAACTACAATGAGCAGTTCTTC. Translation: CASSQLRGTSGNYNEQFF.

There are a few counts of this clone. V and J are TRBV5-1 and TRBJ1-2; unclear D gene. Trimming took off 0 bases at V and 3 bases at J, with 15 bases between the two ends. Germline-derived CDR1 and CDR2 are SGHRS and YFSETQ. This CDR3 has 16 amino acids. CDR3 in amino acids: CASSLGPPGADYGYTF. CDR3 DNA sequence: TGCGCCAGCAGCTTGGGGCCCCCGGGAGCTGACTATGGCTACACCTTC.

This chain connects TRBV28 to TRBJ1-2, with 7 bases fitting TRBD1. Germline CDR1 reads MDHEN; CDR2 reads SYDVKM. V lost 1 base, J lost 8 bases, and 4 bases stayed unmatched. This CDR3 is built from 13 residues. DNA of the CDR3: TGTGCCAGCAGTTTATTGAGGGGGCTCGGCTACACCTTC. This gives the protein CASSLLRGLGYTF.

This chain uses TRBV6-4 with TRBJ1-3; a weak D match, TRBD1 (5 bases). The CDR3 totals 15 residues. Germline V gene sequence: CDR1 MRHNA, CDR2 SNTAGT. With 6 bases removed from V and 4 bases from J, the gap between germline ends came to 16 bases. CDR3: CASRGGMGLGNTIYF. CDR3 nucleotides: TGTGCCAGCAGGGGCGGTATGGGGCTCGGAAACACCATATATTTT.

This sequence joins TRBV4-2 and TRBJ2-3; 7 nucleotides line up with TRBD2. Germline-derived CDR1 and CDR2 are LGHNA and YNFKEQ. V shed 1 base and J 5 bases; nucleotides not matched to a gene: 9. CDR3 size: 16 residues. CDR3 in amino acids: CASSQVGGSGGDTQYF. The CDR3, as DNA: TGTGCCAGCAGCCAAGTAGGCGGGAGCGGTGGAGATACGCAGTATTTT.

There are a few counts of this clone. The rearrangement links TRBV4-1 to TRBJ1-2, with a weak D call TRBD1 (5 bases). The length of the CDR3 is 15 residues. From germline, CDR1 is MGHRA and CDR2 YSYEKL. V dropped 3 bases and J dropped 6 bases, with 17 bases sitting between them. This CDR3 is CASSHNFLQANGYTF. The CDR3 DNA follows: TGCGCCAGCAGCCACAACTTTCTACAGGCAAATGGCTACACCTTC.

Note on this clone: The sample carries other DNA sequences with the same CDR3. The chain couples TRBV5-6 to TRBJ2-5; perhaps TRBD1 as D (5 bases). Trimming shortened V by 4 bases and J by 5 bases, and 18 bases separated the two germline ends. This CDR3 has 15 amino acids. Germline V gives CDR1 SGHDT, CDR2 YYEEEE. The CDR3 loop is CASSNAAGRYETQYF. Written as DNA, the CDR3 is TGTGCCAGCAGCAATGCGGCAGGGCGTTATGAGACCCAGTACTTC.